This entry lists 24 T cell receptor beta chains sequenced from one sample in a study of blood T cell repertoires in COVID-19. Generated by immunoSEQ multiplex PCR, the TCRdb table keeps only in-frame clones and is missing some. The table shows some 200,000 clones, with about 85% occurring only once. The specimen sequenced was peripheral blood. The source of these receptors is a woman between 18 and 30 years old who had recovered from COVID-19.

J is TRBJ2-7 and V is TRBV27; D perhaps matches TRBD2 (6 bases). CDR1 and CDR2 from the germline V gene are MNHEY and SMNVEV (reference sequence). V dropped 2 bases and J dropped 3 bases, with 14 bases sitting between them. The CDR3 spans 15 residues. CDR3 residues: CASSLRWQGGYEQYF. The CDR3 DNA follows: TGTGCCAGCAGTTTAAGGTGGCAGGGAGGCTACGAGCAGTACTTC.

The V gene is TRBV5-1, the J gene TRBJ1-6; TRBD1 aligns across 7 bases. The CDR3 is 14 residues long. The germline CDR1 and CDR2 sequences are SGHRS and YFSETQ. Germline trimming cut 0 bases from V and 9 bases from J; bases unmatched to any gene: 3. CDR3 sequence (DNA): TGCGCCAGCAGCTTGGGGGACAGCCCTTCACCCCTCCACTTT. Its translation: CASSLGDSPSPLHF.

This chain joins TRBV29-1 and TRBJ2-1, with 11 bases matching TRBD2. This CDR3 is 16 amino acids long. Germline V lookup: CDR1 SQVTM, CDR2 ANQGSEA. J lost 7 bases, V lost 2 bases, and 10 bases had no gene match. The CDR3 DNA is TGCAGCGTTGAAATGAGTCTAGCGGGAGGCTGGAATGAGCAGTTCTTC. This gives the protein CSVEMSLAGGWNEQFF.

This clone was seen once. This chain connects TRBV20-1 to TRBJ2-3, with 7 bases aligning to TRBD2. After removal of 3 bases from V and 3 bases from J, the junction contained 12 bases not matched to a gene. The CDR3 spans 16 residues. Germline assignment: CDR1 DFQATT and CDR2 SNEGSKA (reference sequence). The CDR3 spells CSASFRRDYSTDTQYF. Here the CDR3 DNA reads TGCAGTGCTAGTTTTCGCCGGGACTATTCAACAGATACGCAGTATTTT.

The V gene is TRBV13, the J gene TRBJ2-6, with 7 bases that match TRBD1. The V gene's germline CDR1 is PRHDT and CDR2 FYEKMQ (reference sequence). The V and J ends lost 5 bases and 0 bases, in that order; junction bases with no gene match: 13. This CDR3 is built from 19 residues. For the CDR3, the DNA is TGTGCCAGCAGCACCTGGGACAGCATGCTCCGCTCTGGGGCCAACGTCCTGACTTTC. Its protein is CASSTWDSMLRSGANVLTF. Variable domain in full (rest from reference TRBV13 and TRBJ2-6): AAGVIQSPRHLIKEKRETATLKCYPIPRHDTVYWYQQGPGQDPQFLISFYEKMQSDKGSIPDRFSAQQFSDYHSELNMSSLELGDSALYFCASSTWDSMLRSGANVLTFGAGSRLTVL.

This chain links TRBV7-2 with TRBJ2-1; 7 bases agree with TRBD2. V trimming: 2 bases; J trimming: 3 bases; junction bases outside the gene matches: 4. The V gene's germline CDR1 is SGHTA and CDR2 FQGNSA. This CDR3 is 15 amino acids long. In DNA form, the CDR3 reads TGTGCCAGCAGCTTAATGGCTAGCGGCTACAATGAGCAGTTCTTC. Translation: CASSLMASGYNEQFF. Looking up the rest from reference TRBV7-2 and TRBJ2-1 gives the full variable domain: GAGVSQSPSNKVTEKGKDVELRCDPISGHTALYWYRQSLGQGLEFLIYFQGNSAPDKSGLPSDRFSAERTGGSVSTLTIQRTQQEDSAVYLCASSLMASGYNEQFFGPGTRLTVL.

This clone has just a few counts. The V and J genes are TRBV10-3 and TRBJ2-5, with D possibly being TRBD1 (7 bases). V lost 8 bases and J 1 base, leaving 11 bases between the germline ends. Per germline, CDR1 ENHRY and CDR2 SYGVKD. The CDR3 loop spans 13 amino acids. The CDR3 DNA reads as TGTGCCATCGCGGGGACAGCCCAAGAGACCCAGTACTTC. Its translation: CAIAGTAQETQYF.

The chain is built from TRBV27 and TRBJ2-1; 10 bases fit TRBD2. The CDR3 contains 15 residues. The V and J ends lost 7 bases and 2 bases, in that order; junction bases with no gene match: 5. Germline CDR1 MNHEY, CDR2 SMNVEV (reference sequence). CDR3 DNA: TGTGCCAGCAAGCAACTAGCGGGACCCTACAATGAGCAGTTCTTC. It is translated as CASKQLAGPYNEQFF.

The genes are TRBV29-1 and TRBJ2-5, with 7 positions matching TRBD2. J gave up 3 bases and V 3 bases, and 4 bases lay outside the gene matches. The CDR3 runs to 13 residues. Germline V gives CDR1 SQVTM, CDR2 ANQGSEA. The CDR3 is CSVDRTRKETQYF. DNA of the CDR3: TGCAGCGTTGACAGGACTAGAAAAGAGACCCAGTACTTC.

The chain couples TRBV7-3 to TRBJ2-3, with 7 positions matching TRBD1. V shed 4 bases and J 0 bases; nucleotides not matched to a gene: 4. CDR1 is SGHTA and CDR2 is FQGTGA in the germline V gene. The CDR3 has 15 residues. The CDR3 bases are TGTGCCAGCAGCTATGAGGGGGCGAGCACAGATACGCAGTATTTT. Residues: CASSYEGASTDTQYF.

The gene calls are TRBV11-2 and TRBJ2-7; D is possibly TRBD1 (7 bases). V dropped 5 bases and J dropped 0 bases, with 14 bases sitting between them. The CDR3 extends over 15 amino acids. Germline V CDR1 and CDR2: SGHAT, FQNNGV. CDR3 residues: CASSLQGGSSYEQYF. Written as DNA, the CDR3 is TGTGCCAGCAGCCTTCAGGGGGGTTCCTCCTACGAGCAGTACTTC.

The CDR3 loop is CASSQDSRGEQYF. CDR3 DNA: TGTGCCAGCTCACAGGACAGTCGGGGAGAGCAGTACTTC. The chain couples TRBV5-4 to TRBJ2-7; TRBD1 might be the D (6 bases). Trimming left V 7 bases short and J 7 bases short, with 18 bases between. The CDR3 has 13 amino acids. The germline CDR1 and CDR2 sequences are SGHNT and YYREEE (reference sequence).

V usage is TRBV9 and J usage is TRBJ1-2; 8 bases map to TRBD1. Trimming took 4 bases from V and 7 from J; bases not matched to a gene: 18. CDR3 length equals 17 residues. Germline CDR1 is SGDLS and CDR2 is YYNGEE. The chain's CDR3 is CASSLTLKTGDRPGYTF. In DNA form, the CDR3 reads TGTGCCAGCAGCTTGACCCTAAAGACAGGGGATCGTCCTGGCTACACCTTC.

The V and J genes are TRBV28 and TRBJ2-2, with 10 nucleotides matching TRBD1. The V gene end was trimmed by 4 bases and the J gene end by 6 bases; junction bases not matched to a gene: 11. Looked up from germline, CDR1 is MDHEN and CDR2 is SYDVKM. This CDR3 has 17 residues. CDR3 DNA: TGTGCCAGCAGTTCGGAGGGGACAGGGGAGTTCGCCGGGGAGCTGTTTTTT. This gives the protein CASSSEGTGEFAGELFF.

The chain has TRBV7-2 and TRBJ1-5; 11 bases fit TRBD1. Germline CDR1 is SGHTA and CDR2 is FQGNSA. The length of the CDR3 is 18 residues. The V gene end was trimmed by 4 bases and the J gene end by 0 bases; junction bases not matched to a gene: 8. The CDR3 region has the DNA TGTGCCAGCAGCTCCCGGGACAGGGGGAAGGATAGCAATCAGCCCCAGCATTTT. Protein product: CASSSRDRGKDSNQPQHF.

The gene calls are TRBV12-3 or TRBV12-4 and TRBJ1-2; unclear D gene. Trimming took off 5 bases at V and 4 bases at J, with 5 bases between the two ends. The CDR3 extends over 11 amino acids. CDR3 DNA: TGTGCCAGCAGTCTAAGCTATGGCTACACCTTC. Encoded protein: CASSLSYGYTF.

The rearrangement joins TRBV27 to TRBJ2-7; 9 positions agree with TRBD1. V shed 5 bases, J shed 5 bases, and the junction held 7 bases outside the gene matches. This CDR3 is built from 14 residues. Per germline, CDR1 MNHEY and CDR2 SMNVEV (reference sequence). The CDR3 DNA follows: TGTGCCAGCAGTCTCGGACAGGGGCGGGACGAGCAGTACTTC. Amino acids: CASSLGQGRDEQYF.

This sequence joins TRBV6-2 or TRBV6-3 and TRBJ2-7; 7 bases line up with TRBD2. Germline CDR1 is MNHEY and CDR2 is SVGEGT. The CDR3 totals 15 residues. V shed 2 bases and J 3 bases; nucleotides not matched to a gene: 7. CDR3 protein: CASSYEGGPSYEQYF. The CDR3 DNA is TGTGCCAGCAGTTACGAGGGAGGGCCGAGCTACGAGCAGTACTTC.

This clone has a handful of counts. The chain links TRBV25-1 to TRBJ2-2; 11 nucleotides match TRBD2. V was clipped by 4 bases and J by 7 bases; unmatched bases: 5. Germline V lookup: CDR1 MGHDK, CDR2 SYGVNS. The CDR3 extends over 15 amino acids. The CDR3 loop is CASSVAGGTYGELFF. CDR3 bases: TGTGCCAGCAGTGTAGCGGGAGGGACCTACGGGGAGCTGTTTTTT.

The J gene is TRBJ1-5, the V gene TRBV10-2; TRBD1 might be the D (6 bases). V was shortened by 6 bases and J by 4 bases, with 7 bases between the two germline ends. The germline V gene has CDR1 WSHSY and CDR2 SAAADI. This CDR3 contains 12 residues. The CDR3 nucleotides are TGCGCCAGCAGGGACAGTAATCAGCCCCAGCATTTT. Translating gives CASRDSNQPQHF.

This chain connects TRBV18 to TRBJ1-6; weak D call: TRBD1 (5 bases). The CDR3 covers 14 residues. The germline V and J ends were trimmed by 4 bases and 7 bases, with 11 bases remaining between them. Germline CDR1 is KGHSH and CDR2 is LQKENI. CDR3 protein: CASSRDGGNSPLHF. The CDR3 bases are TGTGCCAGCTCACGGGACGGGGGGAATTCACCCCTCCACTTT. Complete variable domain (other parts from reference TRBV18 and TRBJ1-6): NAGVMQNPRHLVRRRGQEARLRCSPMKGHSHVYWYRQLPEEGLKFMVYLQKENIIDESGMPKERFSAEFPKEGPSILRIQQVVRGDSAAYFCASSRDGGNSPLHFGNGTRLTVT.

This clone was picked up a small number of times. The J gene is TRBJ2-7, the V gene TRBV4-1; 7 bases map to TRBD1. The germline V gene has CDR1 MGHRA and CDR2 YSYEKL. J was trimmed by 2 bases and V by 0 bases; bases with no gene match: 1. This CDR3 is built from 14 residues. CDR3 nucleotides: TGCGCCAGCAGCCAAGACACAGGGGCCTACGAGCAGTACTTC. Its protein product is CASSQDTGAYEQYF.

The V gene is TRBV3-1 (or the pseudogene TRBV3-2), the J gene TRBJ2-7; the match to TRBD1 covers 9 bases. This CDR3 comprises 15 residues. Germline CDR1 is LGHDT and CDR2 is YNNKEL (reference sequence). V was clipped by 4 bases and J by 0 bases; unmatched bases: 4. The CDR3 nucleotides read TGTGCCAGCAGCCGATGGGACAGGGCCTCCTACGAGCAGTACTTC. Residues: CASSRWDRASYEQYF.

This clone came up once. The rearrangement joins TRBV7-8 to TRBJ2-7; D is ambiguous. The CDR3 contains 12 residues. Germline V gene sequence: CDR1 SGHVS, CDR2 FQNEAQ. Trimming cost V 2 bases and J 1 base, with 3 bases left between them. CDR3 DNA: TGTGCCAGCAGCTTATCTTCCTACGAGCAGTACTTC. Protein product: CASSLSSYEQYF.